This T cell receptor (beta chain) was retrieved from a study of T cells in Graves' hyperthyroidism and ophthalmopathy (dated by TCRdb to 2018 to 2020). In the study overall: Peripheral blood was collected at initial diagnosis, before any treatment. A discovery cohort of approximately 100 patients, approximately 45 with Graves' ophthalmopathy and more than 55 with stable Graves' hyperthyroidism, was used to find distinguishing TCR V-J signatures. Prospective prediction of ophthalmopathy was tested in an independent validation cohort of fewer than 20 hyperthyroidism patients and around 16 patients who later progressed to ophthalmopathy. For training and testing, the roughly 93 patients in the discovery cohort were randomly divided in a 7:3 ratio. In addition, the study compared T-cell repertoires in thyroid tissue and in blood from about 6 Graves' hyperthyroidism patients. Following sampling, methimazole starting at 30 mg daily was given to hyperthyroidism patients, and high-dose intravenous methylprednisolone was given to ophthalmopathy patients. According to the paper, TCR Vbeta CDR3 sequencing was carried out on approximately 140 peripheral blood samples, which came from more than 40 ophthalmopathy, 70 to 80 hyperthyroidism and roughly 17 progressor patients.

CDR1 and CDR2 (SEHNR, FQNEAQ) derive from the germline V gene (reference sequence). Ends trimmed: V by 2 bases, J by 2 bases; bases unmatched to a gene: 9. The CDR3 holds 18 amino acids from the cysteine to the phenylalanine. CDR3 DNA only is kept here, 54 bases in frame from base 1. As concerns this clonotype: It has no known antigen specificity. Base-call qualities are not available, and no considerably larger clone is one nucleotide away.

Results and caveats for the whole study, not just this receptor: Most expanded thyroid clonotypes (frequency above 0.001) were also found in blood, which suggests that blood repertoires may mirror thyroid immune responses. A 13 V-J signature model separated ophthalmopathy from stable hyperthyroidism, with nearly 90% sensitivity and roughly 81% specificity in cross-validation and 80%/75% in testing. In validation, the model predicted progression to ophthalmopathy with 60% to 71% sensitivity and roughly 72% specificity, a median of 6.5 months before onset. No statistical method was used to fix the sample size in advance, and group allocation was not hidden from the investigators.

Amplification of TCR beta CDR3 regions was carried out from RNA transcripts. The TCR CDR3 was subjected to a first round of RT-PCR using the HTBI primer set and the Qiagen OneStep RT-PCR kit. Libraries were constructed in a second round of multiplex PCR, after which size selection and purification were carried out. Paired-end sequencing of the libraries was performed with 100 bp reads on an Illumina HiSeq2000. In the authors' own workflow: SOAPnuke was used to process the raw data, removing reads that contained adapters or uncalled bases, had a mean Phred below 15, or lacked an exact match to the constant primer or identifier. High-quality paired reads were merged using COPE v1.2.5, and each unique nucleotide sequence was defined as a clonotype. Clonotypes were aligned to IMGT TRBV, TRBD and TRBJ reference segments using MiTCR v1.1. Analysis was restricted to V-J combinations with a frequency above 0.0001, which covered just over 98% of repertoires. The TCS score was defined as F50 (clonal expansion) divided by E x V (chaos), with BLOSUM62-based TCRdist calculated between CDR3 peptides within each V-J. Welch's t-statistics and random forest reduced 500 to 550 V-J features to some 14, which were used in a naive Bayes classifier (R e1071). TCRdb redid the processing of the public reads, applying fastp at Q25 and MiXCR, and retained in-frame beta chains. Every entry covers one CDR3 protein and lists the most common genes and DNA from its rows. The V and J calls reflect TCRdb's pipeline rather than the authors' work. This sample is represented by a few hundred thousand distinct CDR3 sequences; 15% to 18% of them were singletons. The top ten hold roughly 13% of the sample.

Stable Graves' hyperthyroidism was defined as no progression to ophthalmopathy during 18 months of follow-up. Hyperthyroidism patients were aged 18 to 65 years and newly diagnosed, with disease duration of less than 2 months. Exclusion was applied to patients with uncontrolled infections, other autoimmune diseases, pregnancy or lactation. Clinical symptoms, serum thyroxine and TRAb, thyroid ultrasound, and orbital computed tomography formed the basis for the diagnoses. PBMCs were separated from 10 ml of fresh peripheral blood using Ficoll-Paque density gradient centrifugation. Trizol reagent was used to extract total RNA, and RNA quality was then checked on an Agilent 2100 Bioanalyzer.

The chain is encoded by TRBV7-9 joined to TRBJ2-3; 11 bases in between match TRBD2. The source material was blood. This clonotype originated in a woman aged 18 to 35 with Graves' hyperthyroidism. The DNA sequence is TGTGCCAGCAGCTTAATTCTAGCGGGGGGACTTTACACAGATACGCAGTATTTT. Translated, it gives CASSLILAGGLYTDTQYF.